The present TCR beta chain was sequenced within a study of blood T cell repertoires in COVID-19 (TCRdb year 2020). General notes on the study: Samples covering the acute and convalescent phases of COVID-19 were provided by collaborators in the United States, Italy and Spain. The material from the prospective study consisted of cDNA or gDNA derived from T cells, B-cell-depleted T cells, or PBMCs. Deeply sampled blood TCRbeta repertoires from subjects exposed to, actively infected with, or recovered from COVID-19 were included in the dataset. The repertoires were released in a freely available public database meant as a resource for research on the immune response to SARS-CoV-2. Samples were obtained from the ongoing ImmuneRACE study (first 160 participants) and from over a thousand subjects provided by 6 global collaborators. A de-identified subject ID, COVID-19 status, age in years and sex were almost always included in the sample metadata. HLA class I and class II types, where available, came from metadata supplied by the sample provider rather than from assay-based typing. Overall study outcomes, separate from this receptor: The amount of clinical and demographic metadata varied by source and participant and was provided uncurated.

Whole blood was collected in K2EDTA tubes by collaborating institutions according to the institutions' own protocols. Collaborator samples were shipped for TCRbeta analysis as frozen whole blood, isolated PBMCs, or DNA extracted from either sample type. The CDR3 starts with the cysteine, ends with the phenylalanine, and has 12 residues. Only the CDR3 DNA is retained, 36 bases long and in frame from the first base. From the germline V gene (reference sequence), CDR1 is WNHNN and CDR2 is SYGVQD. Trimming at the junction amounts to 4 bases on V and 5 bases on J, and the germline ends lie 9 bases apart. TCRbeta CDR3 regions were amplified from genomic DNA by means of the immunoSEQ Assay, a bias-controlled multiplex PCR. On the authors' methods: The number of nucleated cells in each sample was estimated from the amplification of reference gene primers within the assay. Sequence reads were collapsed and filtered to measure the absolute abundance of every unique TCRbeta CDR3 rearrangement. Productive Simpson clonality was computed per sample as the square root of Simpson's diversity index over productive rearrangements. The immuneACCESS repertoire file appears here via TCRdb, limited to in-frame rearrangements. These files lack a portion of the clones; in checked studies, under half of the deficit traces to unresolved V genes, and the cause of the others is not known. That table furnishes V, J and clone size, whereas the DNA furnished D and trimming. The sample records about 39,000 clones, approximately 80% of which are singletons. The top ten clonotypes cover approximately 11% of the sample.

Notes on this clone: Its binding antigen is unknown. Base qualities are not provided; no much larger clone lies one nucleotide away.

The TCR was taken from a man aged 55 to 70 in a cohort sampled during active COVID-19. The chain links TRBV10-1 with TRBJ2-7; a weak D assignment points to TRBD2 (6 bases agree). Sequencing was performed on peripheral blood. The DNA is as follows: TGCGCCAGCAGTGCCGGGGGTAACGAGCAGTACTTC. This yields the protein CASSAGGNEQYF.